Each of the 30 T cell receptor beta chains below was sequenced from the same sample in a study of vaccination and CD4 T cells after COVID-19. An Oncomine TCR Beta short-read assay was used to sequence the DNA from cultured CD4+ T cells. Using its own MiXCR run on the PCR reads, TCRdb lists one record per CDR3 protein. Of around 25,000 distinct CDR3 sequences in the sample, 35% to 55% were seen once. Their antigens are not known. The time point here: late sampling 161 to 241 days after vaccination in a few convalescent patients. Treatment noted: 10-day PBMC culture with coronavirus spike peptide pools or control peptides (ViraFEST assay). The sample here was CD4+ T cells from blood, cultured in vitro, taken about 7 months after SARS-CoV-2 vaccination. These receptors were obtained from a human donor who had recovered from COVID-19.

This clonotype was detected a few times. This chain joins TRBV20-1 and TRBJ2-3, with a possible D match to TRBD2 (5 bases). The CDR3 covers 12 residues. Germline V gene sequence: CDR1 DFQATT, CDR2 SNEGSKA (reference sequence). Deletions cut 3 bases from V and 2 bases from J, with 6 bases between. CDR3 sequence: CSASGNTDTQYF. The CDR3 DNA follows: TGCAGTGCTAGCGGGAACACAGATACGCAGTATTTT.

V is TRBV20-1 and J is TRBJ2-5; TRBD1 is a possible D gene (6 bases). There are 11 residues in the CDR3. Per the germline V gene, CDR1 is DFQATT and CDR2 is SNEGSKA (reference sequence). With 7 bases removed from V and 1 base from J, the gap between germline ends came to 7 bases. CDR3 sequence reads: CSGRGQETQYF. The CDR3 region has the DNA TGCAGTGGCAGGGGCCAAGAGACCCAGTACTTC.

The V call is TRBV6-1, the J call TRBJ1-1, with 8 nucleotides matching TRBD1. With 5 bases clipped from V and 5 bases from J, the junction kept 13 bases outside the gene matches. The CDR3 length is 16 residues. CDR1 and CDR2 from the germline V gene are MNHNS and SASEGT. CDR3: CASSLPRTGRRTEAFF. CDR3 bases: TGTGCCAGCAGTCTACCCAGGACAGGGCGGCGGACTGAAGCTTTCTTT.

The rearrangement joins TRBV21-1 to TRBJ2-7; the D call of TRBD2 is as the table states it, not checked on the DNA. TRBV21-1 counts as a pseudogene. This CDR3 is 15 amino acids long. CDR3 protein: CASSKETSVPYEQYF. The CDR3 coding sequence is TGTGCCAGCAGCAAGGAGACTAGCGTTCCTTACGAGCAGTACTTC.

This clonotype showed up just a few times. The chain joins TRBV20-1 to TRBJ1-2, with TRBD1 identical over 7 bases. V trimming: 4 bases; J trimming: 0 bases; junction bases outside the gene matches: 8. The CDR3 covers 15 residues. Germline CDR1 reads DFQATT; CDR2 reads SNEGSKA (reference sequence). Here the CDR3 reads CSATGQTEANYGYTF. The DNA of the CDR3 is TGCAGTGCTACGGGACAGACTGAAGCTAACTATGGCTACACCTTC.

This chain connects TRBV28 to TRBJ2-1; possible D gene TRBD1, 5 bases. V lost 2 bases and J 7 bases, leaving 12 bases between the germline ends. This CDR3 comprises 14 residues. The germline V gene encodes CDR1 MDHEN and CDR2 SYDVKM. The CDR3 loop is CASSLQTGRNEQFF. CDR3 sequence (DNA): TGTGCCAGCAGTTTACAAACAGGCCGAAATGAGCAGTTCTTC.

The V call is TRBV15, the J call TRBJ2-3, with a weak D call TRBD1 (6 bases). The CDR3 runs 17 residues. V was shortened by 1 base and J by 4 bases, with 18 bases between the two germline ends. Germline assignment: CDR1 LNHNV and CDR2 YYDKDF (reference sequence). CDR3 DNA: TGTGCCACCAGCAGAGGGGGAAGGGGGAATCGGGCAGATACGCAGTATTTT. Translation gives CATSRGGRGNRADTQYF.

This clonotype has just one count. This chain connects TRBV20-1 to TRBJ2-1, with TRBD1 as a possible D gene (5 bases). CDR3 length: 17 residues. The V and J ends lost 1 base and 7 bases respectively, with 23 bases between them. Germline V gene data show CDR1 as DFQATT and CDR2 as SNEGSKA (reference sequence). The CDR3 is CSARASWGTYTRNEQFF. CDR3 in DNA: TGCAGTGCTAGAGCTAGTTGGGGCACCTACACCCGAAATGAGCAGTTCTTC.

The chain couples TRBV20-1 to TRBJ2-7; D is perhaps TRBD1 (5 bases). The germline gives CDR1 DFQATT, CDR2 SNEGSKA (reference sequence). The ends were cut back, 2 bases at V and 2 bases at J, with 7 bases in the middle. This CDR3 is built from 12 residues. CDR3 in DNA: TGCAGTGCTAGAAGCAGGGCCTACGAGCAGTACTTC. It codes for CSARSRAYEQYF.

The sample holds a few counts of this clonotype. V usage is TRBV20-1 and J usage is TRBJ1-5, with TRBD1 matching over 8 bases. This CDR3 spans 13 amino acids. Germline V gene data show CDR1 as DFQATT and CDR2 as SNEGSKA (reference sequence). The J segment lost 1 base and the V segment lost 6 bases, leaving 2 bases of the junction unmatched. As DNA, the CDR3 is TGCAGTGCAAGACAGGGGAGCAATCAGCCCCAGCATTTT. The encoded protein is CSARQGSNQPQHF.

With respect to this clonotype: A read error may produce the germline difference seen at one junction end. The J gene is TRBJ2-1, the V gene TRBV20-1; D not resolved. The CDR3 contains 15 residues. Germline V CDR1 and CDR2: DFQATT, SNEGSKA (reference sequence). CDR3 amino acids: CSARGPTKTYNEQFF. Written as DNA, the CDR3 is TGCAGTGCCAGAGGACCCACCAAAACCTACAATGAGCAGTTCTTC.

This clonotype occurred a few times. The chain recombines TRBV6-1 with TRBJ1-5; 7 nucleotides align to TRBD1. CDR3 length: 15 residues. The V segment lost 1 base and the J segment 7 bases; nucleotides outside the gene matches: 7. Germline V gene lookup returns CDR1 MNHNS and CDR2 SASEGT. The CDR3 region is CASSEGETGFQPQHF. The DNA of the CDR3 is TGTGCCAGCAGTGAAGGTGAGACAGGGTTCCAGCCCCAGCATTTT.

The gene calls are TRBV27 and TRBJ1-6; D unclear. With 7 bases removed from V and 3 bases from J, the gap between germline ends came to 7 bases. This CDR3 comprises 13 residues. Germline V gene sequence: CDR1 MNHEY, CDR2 SMNVEV (reference sequence). CDR3 residues: CASKPRYNSPLHF. DNA for the CDR3: TGTGCCAGCAAACCCCGCTATAATTCACCCCTCCACTTT.

The table lists this clonotype with a few counts. J is TRBJ1-1 and V is TRBV7-9; no clear D gene. The CDR3 sequence is 11 residues long. Germline-derived CDR1 and CDR2 are SEHNR and FQNEAQ (reference sequence). V dropped 3 bases and J dropped 7 bases, with 6 bases sitting between them. The CDR3 sequence is CASSFEYEAFF. The CDR3 nucleotides read TGTGCCAGCAGCTTTGAGTATGAAGCTTTCTTT.

The rearrangement joins TRBV12-3 or TRBV12-4 to TRBJ2-5, with 9 bases lining up with TRBD1. This CDR3 comprises 13 residues. Germline trimming cut 3 bases from V and 5 bases from J; bases unmatched to any gene: 1. CDR3 nucleotide sequence: TGTGCCAGCAGTTTCGGACAGGGGGAGACCCAGTACTTC. Protein: CASSFGQGETQYF.

The chain employs TRBV2 and TRBJ1-2; TRBD1 aligns across 7 bases. With V trimmed by 5 bases and J by 6 bases, 15 bases remained unmatched. This CDR3 spans 16 amino acids. Germline V gene lookup returns CDR1 SNHLY and CDR2 FYNNEI. The DNA for the CDR3 is TGTGCCAGCAGTTGGTCACGCCAGGGGGACGGTGATGGCTACACCTTC. It translates to CASSWSRQGDGDGYTF.

This chain links TRBV28 with TRBJ1-2; D may be TRBD1 (5 bases). Germline CDR1 and CDR2: MDHEN and SYDVKM. Trimming took 6 bases from V and 4 from J, leaving 9 bases between them. The CDR3 is 12 residues long. CDR3: CASRIDSYGYTF. CDR3 DNA: TGTGCCAGCAGGATCGACAGCTATGGCTACACCTTC.

There are a few counts of this clonotype. The rearrangement joins TRBV5-4 to TRBJ2-7; 14 nucleotides agree with TRBD2. V lost 5 bases and J lost 3; bases outside the gene matches: 7. Germline V gene data show CDR1 as SGHNT and CDR2 as YYREEE (reference sequence). The CDR3 is made up of 16 amino acids. CDR3 residues: CASSSGTSGRNYEQYF. The CDR3 coding sequence is TGTGCCAGCAGTTCCGGGACTAGCGGGAGAAACTACGAGCAGTACTTC.

J is TRBJ2-3 and V is TRBV29-1, with TRBD1 identical over 7 bases. V shed 4 bases, J shed 6 bases, and the junction held 7 bases outside the gene matches. The CDR3 has 13 residues. CDR1 is SQVTM, CDR2 ANQGSEA, per germline. CDR3 coding DNA: TGCAGCGTTGCATTGGACAGGTTGGATACGCAGTATTTT. The encoded protein is CSVALDRLDTQYF.

The chain joins TRBV5-8 to TRBJ1-1; 7 positions agree with TRBD1. In germline, CDR1 is SGHTS, CDR2 YDEGEE. Unmatched junction bases numbered 15, after V lost 0 bases and J lost 1 base. The CDR3 runs 19 residues. CDR3 coding DNA: TGTGCCAGCAGCTTGGTAAGGACAGGACCTCGCGTGGGGAACACTGAAGCTTTCTTT. Amino acid sequence: CASSLVRTGPRVGNTEAFF.

The chain joins TRBV24-1 to TRBJ2-2, with a possible D match to TRBD1 (6 bases). The V gene's germline CDR1 is KGHDR and CDR2 SFDVKD. The CDR3 totals 15 residues. V was pared by 3 bases and J by 7 bases, with 14 bases between. The CDR3 region is CATSDPRGRGGELFF. In nucleotides, the CDR3 is TGTGCCACCAGTGATCCCAGGGGACGAGGCGGGGAGCTGTTTTTT.

V is TRBV20-1 and J is TRBJ1-5; the D gene is possibly TRBD1 (5 bases). Looked up from germline, CDR1 is DFQATT and CDR2 is SNEGSKA (reference sequence). The CDR3 covers 15 residues. V lost 0 bases and J 4 bases, leaving 13 bases between the germline ends. The CDR3 region is CSARDRVQGNQPQHF. CDR3 DNA sequence: TGCAGTGCTAGAGATCGGGTGCAGGGTAATCAGCCCCAGCATTTT.

V gene TRBV20-1 combines with J gene TRBJ1-1; a weak D match, TRBD1 (6 bases). The CDR3 consists of 13 residues. The ends were cut back, 3 bases at V and 5 bases at J, with 13 bases in the middle. The V gene's germline CDR1 is DFQATT and CDR2 SNEGSKA (reference sequence). In DNA form, the CDR3 reads TGCAGTGCTAGGGCAGGGGCGGGGACTGAAGCTTTCTTT. Translating it yields CSARAGAGTEAFF.

The gene calls are TRBV19 and TRBJ1-2; 10 positions match TRBD1. With V trimmed by 5 bases and J by 7 bases, 4 bases remained unmatched. CDR1 is LNHDA and CDR2 is SQIVND in the germline V gene (reference sequence). CDR3 length: 13 residues. The CDR3: CASSPTGGGGYTF. Written as DNA, the CDR3 is TGTGCCAGTAGTCCGACAGGGGGCGGTGGCTACACCTTC.

Only a few counts were recorded for this clonotype. In nucleotides, the CDR3 is TGTGCCACCAGTGACGGGGTGGATACGCAGTATTTT. Translating gives CATSDGVDTQYF. This sequence joins TRBV24-1 and TRBJ2-3; the D gene is possibly TRBD2 (5 bases). CDR3 length: 12 residues. Germline V gene data show CDR1 as KGHDR and CDR2 as SFDVKD. The V and J ends lost 4 bases and 6 bases respectively, with 7 bases between them.

J is TRBJ2-2 and V is TRBV20-1; 8 bases fit TRBD2. This CDR3 has 16 residues. The germline gives CDR1 DFQATT, CDR2 SNEGSKA (reference sequence). J was trimmed by 3 bases and V by 0 bases; bases with no gene match: 6. The CDR3 DNA reads TGCAGTGCTAGAGACCCCACGGGAGGGGACACCGGGGAGCTGTTTTTT. This translates into CSARDPTGGDTGELFF.

This clonotype has only a few counts. The chain's CDR3 is CASSLVSGNSYEQYF. CDR3 bases: TGTGCCAGCAGCTTGGTGAGCGGGAACTCCTACGAGCAGTACTTC. The rearrangement joins TRBV7-2 to TRBJ2-7; 7 bases agree with TRBD2. In germline, CDR1 is SGHTA, CDR2 FQGNSA. The V gene end was trimmed by 3 bases and the J gene end by 0 bases; junction bases not matched to a gene: 5. The CDR3 sequence is 15 residues long.

This clonotype was seen only a few times. This sequence joins TRBV10-1 and TRBJ1-6; TRBD1 agrees at 7 bases. The V gene's germline CDR1 is WNHNN and CDR2 SYGVQD (reference sequence). This CDR3 comprises 14 residues. V lost 3 bases to trimming and J lost 7 bases; unmatched junction nucleotides: 3. Written as DNA, the CDR3 is TGCGCCAGCAGTGACGGGACAGACAATTCACCCCTCCACTTT. Amino acids: CASSDGTDNSPLHF.

This clonotype was detected a few times. The rearrangement links TRBV7-2 to TRBJ1-5; no clear D. The germline gives CDR1 SGHTA, CDR2 FQGNSA. There are 15 residues in the CDR3. V dropped 5 bases and J dropped 0 bases, with 11 bases sitting between them. The CDR3 is CASSPGLFSNQPQHF. As DNA, the CDR3 is TGTGCCAGCAGCCCCGGGTTATTTAGCAATCAGCCCCAGCATTTT.

The rearrangement joins TRBV20-1 to TRBJ1-6, with TRBD1 as a possible D gene (6 bases). Germline-derived CDR1 and CDR2 are DFQATT and SNEGSKA (reference sequence). There are 18 residues in the CDR3. V was cut by 0 bases and J by 2 bases, with 17 bases left in between. CDR3 in amino acids: CSARDLGGLTPYNSPLHF. In nucleotides, the CDR3 is TGCAGTGCTAGAGATTTGGGGGGCCTCACCCCCTATAATTCACCCCTCCACTTT.